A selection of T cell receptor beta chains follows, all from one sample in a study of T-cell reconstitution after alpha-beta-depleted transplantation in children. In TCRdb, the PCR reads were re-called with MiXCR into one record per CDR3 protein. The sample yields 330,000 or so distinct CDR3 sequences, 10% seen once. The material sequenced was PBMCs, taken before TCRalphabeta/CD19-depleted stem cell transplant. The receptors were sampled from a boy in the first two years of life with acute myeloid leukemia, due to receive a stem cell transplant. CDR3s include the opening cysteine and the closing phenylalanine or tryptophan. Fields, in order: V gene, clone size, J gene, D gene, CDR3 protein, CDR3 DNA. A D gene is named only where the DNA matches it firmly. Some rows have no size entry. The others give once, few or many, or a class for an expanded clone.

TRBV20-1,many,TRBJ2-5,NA,CSAKLRTQYF,TGCAGTGCCAAGCTTAGGACCCAGTACTTC
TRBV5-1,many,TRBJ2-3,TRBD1,CASSSGQGADTQYF,TGCGCCAGCAGCTCGGGACAGGGGGCAGATACGCAGTATTTT
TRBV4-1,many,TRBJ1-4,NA,CASSQWRTANEKLFF,TGCGCCAGCAGCCAATGGAGGACAGCCAATGAAAAACTGTTTTTT
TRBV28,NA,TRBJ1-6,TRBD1,CASSPQQGEYNSPLHF,TGTGCCAGCAGTCCGCAACAGGGGGAATATAATTCACCCCTCCACTTT
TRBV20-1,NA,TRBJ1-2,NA,CSAEKQGGYTF,TGCAGTGCCGAGAAACAAGGCGGCTACACCTTC
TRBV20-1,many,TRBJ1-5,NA,CSARISGRDSNQPQHF,TGCAGTGCTAGAATCTCAGGCCGCGATAGCAATCAGCCCCAGCATTTT
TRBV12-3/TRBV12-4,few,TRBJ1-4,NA,CASGRTEQEKLFF,TGTGCCAGCGGGAGGACGGAACAGGAAAAACTGTTTTTT
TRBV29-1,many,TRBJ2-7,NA,CSVDTGQSYEQYF,TGCAGCGTTGATACTGGACAGTCCTACGAGCAGTACTTC
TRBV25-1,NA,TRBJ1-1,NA,CASSESGPGHTEAFF,TGTGCCAGCAGTGAATCGGGGCCGGGGCACACTGAAGCTTTCTTT
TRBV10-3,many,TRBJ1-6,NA,CAISGDPDNNSPLHF,TGTGCCATCAGTGGTGATCCGGATAATAATTCACCCCTCCACTTT
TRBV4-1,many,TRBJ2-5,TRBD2,CASSQDVEAGGETQYF,TGCGCCAGCAGCCAAGATGTTGAGGCGGGGGGAGAGACCCAGTACTTC
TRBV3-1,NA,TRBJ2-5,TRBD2,CASSQDRSSGYQETQYF,TGTGCCAGCAGCCAAGATCGGTCTAGCGGGTACCAAGAGACCCAGTACTTC
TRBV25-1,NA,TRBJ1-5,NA,CASSEWGGNQPQHF,TGTGCCAGCAGTGAATGGGGGGGCAATCAGCCCCAGCATTTT
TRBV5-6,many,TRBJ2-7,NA,CASSSQRIFGEQYF,TGTGCCAGCAGCTCCCAAAGGATTTTCGGAGAGCAGTACTTC
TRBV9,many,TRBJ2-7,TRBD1,CASSGDRGEQYF,TGTGCCAGCAGTGGGGACAGAGGGGAGCAGTACTTC
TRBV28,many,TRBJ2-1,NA,CASSFHRDLSYNEQFF,TGTGCCAGCAGTTTTCACCGGGACCTCTCCTACAATGAGCAGTTCTTC
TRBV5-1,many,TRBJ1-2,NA,CASSLSEGVGYTF,TGCGCCAGCAGCTTGTCGGAGGGAGTCGGCTACACCTTC
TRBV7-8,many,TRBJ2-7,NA,CASSLLTGYTYEQYF,TGTGCCAGCAGCCTACTTACAGGGTATACCTACGAGCAGTACTTC
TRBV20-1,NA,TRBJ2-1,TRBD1,CSARDSAGGSYNEQFF,TGCAGTGCTAGAGATTCCGCAGGGGGCTCCTACAATGAGCAGTTCTTC
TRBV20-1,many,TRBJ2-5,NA,CSASLGGEQETQYF,TGCAGTGCCTCCCTTGGCGGGGAACAAGAGACCCAGTACTTC
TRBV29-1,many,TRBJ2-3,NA,CSVESRAVRNTQYF,TGCAGCGTTGAATCGCGGGCAGTCCGAAATACGCAGTATTTT
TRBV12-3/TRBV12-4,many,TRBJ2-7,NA,CASSSPQGSYEQYF,TGTGCCAGCAGTTCCCCACAAGGATCCTACGAGCAGTACTTC
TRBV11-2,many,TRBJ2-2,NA,CASSLWETGELFF,TGTGCCAGCAGCTTATGGGAAACCGGGGAGCTGTTTTTT
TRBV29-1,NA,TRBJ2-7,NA,CSVARDNSYEQYF,TGCAGCGTTGCAAGGGACAACTCCTACGAGCAGTACTTC
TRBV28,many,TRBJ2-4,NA,CASSSRALYF,TGTGCCAGCAGTTCCAGGGCCCTGTACTTC
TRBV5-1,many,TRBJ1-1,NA,CASSLGQTMNTEAFF,TGCGCCAGCAGCTTGGGACAGACCATGAACACTGAAGCTTTCTTT
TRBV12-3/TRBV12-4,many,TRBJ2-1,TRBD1,CASSLLVGQGSYNEQFF,TGTGCCAGCAGTCTGTTGGTGGGACAGGGTTCCTACAATGAGCAGTTCTTC
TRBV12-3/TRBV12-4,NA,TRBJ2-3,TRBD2,CASSLGRLAGNTDTQYF,TGTGCCAGCAGTTTAGGAAGACTAGCGGGTAACACAGATACGCAGTATTTT
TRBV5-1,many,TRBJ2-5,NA,CASSSPANQETQYF,TGCGCCAGCAGCAGCCCAGCCAACCAAGAGACCCAGTACTTC
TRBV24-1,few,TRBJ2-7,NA,CATSDPGGPNSYEQYF,TGTGCCACCAGTGATCCCGGGGGACCGAACTCCTACGAGCAGTACTTC
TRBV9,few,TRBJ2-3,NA,CASSVDNTDTQYF,TGTGCCAGCAGCGTAGACAACACAGATACGCAGTATTTT
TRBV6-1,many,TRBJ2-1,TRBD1,CASSEYDRGFYNEQFF,TGTGCCAGCAGTGAATATGACAGGGGCTTCTACAATGAGCAGTTCTTC
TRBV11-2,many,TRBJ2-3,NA,CASSHVRGPTDTQYF,TGTGCCAGCAGCCACGTGCGGGGGCCCACAGATACGCAGTATTTT
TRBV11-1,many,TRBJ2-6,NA,CASSRISDGSSGANVLTF,TGTGCCAGCAGCCGAATCTCCGACGGGAGCTCTGGGGCCAACGTCCTGACTTTC
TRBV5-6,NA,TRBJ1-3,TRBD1,CASSLVDREGNTIYF,TGTGCCAGCAGCTTGGTCGACAGGGAAGGAAACACCATATATTTT
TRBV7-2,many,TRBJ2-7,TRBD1,CASSSTGAYSEQYF,TGTGCCAGCAGCTCGACAGGGGCGTACAGCGAGCAGTACTTC
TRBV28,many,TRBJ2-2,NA,CASLGPNTGELFF,TGTGCCAGCCTGGGACCGAACACCGGGGAGCTGTTTTTT
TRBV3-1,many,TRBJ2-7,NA,CASSQGAVTNEQYF,TGTGCCAGCAGCCAGGGGGCAGTCACGAACGAGCAGTACTTC
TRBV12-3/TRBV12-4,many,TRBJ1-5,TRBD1,CASSTGQGMGRNQPQHF,TGTGCCAGCAGTACGGGACAGGGGATGGGGCGCAATCAGCCCCAGCATTTT
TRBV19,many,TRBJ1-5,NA,CASSGLWAINQPQHF,TGTGCCAGTAGCGGACTTTGGGCCATCAATCAGCCCCAGCATTTT
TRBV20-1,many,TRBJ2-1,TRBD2,CSARGTSGASYNEQFF,TGCAGTGCTAGAGGGACTAGCGGGGCCTCCTACAATGAGCAGTTCTTC
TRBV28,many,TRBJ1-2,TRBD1,CASSLGQGYYGYTF,TGTGCCAGCAGTTTGGGACAGGGGTACTATGGCTACACCTTC
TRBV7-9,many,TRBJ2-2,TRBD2,CASSQAGGGTGELFF,TGTGCCAGCAGCCAGGCCGGCGGGGGGACCGGGGAGCTGTTTTTT
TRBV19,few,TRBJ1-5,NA,CASSIGSSFGGNQPQHF,TGTGCCAGTAGTATAGGAAGCTCTTTTGGAGGCAATCAGCCCCAGCATTTT
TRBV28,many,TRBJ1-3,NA,CASSFLGSGNTIYF,TGTGCCAGCAGTTTTTTGGGCTCTGGAAACACCATATATTTT
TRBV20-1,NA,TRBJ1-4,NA,CSARRNVGTTNEKLFF,TGCAGTGCTAGGCGTAATGTAGGCACAACTAATGAAAAACTGTTTTTT
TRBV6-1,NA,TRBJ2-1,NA,CASNPVGSQGNEQFF,TGTGCCAGCAACCCCGTGGGGTCTCAAGGGAATGAGCAGTTCTTC
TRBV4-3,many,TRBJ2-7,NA,CASSQEGADEQYF,TGCGCCAGCAGCCAAGAAGGGGCGGATGAGCAGTACTTC
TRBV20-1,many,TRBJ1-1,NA,CSASPNPSPGNTEAFF,TGCAGTGCTAGTCCAAATCCGTCGCCGGGGAACACTGAAGCTTTCTTT
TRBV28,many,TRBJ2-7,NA,CASSLSLGIAYEQYF,TGTGCCAGCAGTTTATCATTAGGCATTGCCTACGAGCAGTACTTC
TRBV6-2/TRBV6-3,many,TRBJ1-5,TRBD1,CASSSLGQGRNQPQHF,TGTGCCAGCAGTTCTTTGGGACAGGGTCGCAATCAGCCCCAGCATTTT
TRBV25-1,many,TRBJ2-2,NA,CASSERGAGVGGELFF,TGTGCCAGCAGTGAGAGGGGGGCAGGGGTTGGCGGGGAGCTGTTTTTT
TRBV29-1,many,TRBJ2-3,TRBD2,CSTRESGSTDTQYF,TGCAGCACGCGGGAGAGCGGGAGCACAGATACGCAGTATTTT